A single sample is the source of the 13 T cell receptor beta chains below, sequenced in a study of cytomegalovirus exposure and HLA in healthy donors (dated by TCRdb to between 2016 and 2019). Receptor amplification or capture employed the immunoSEQ multiplex PCR assay. For the multiplex PCR, a mixture combining 60 forward primers for TCR Vbeta segments and 13 reverse primers for TCR Jbeta segments was used. This is the immuneACCESS table as TCRdb keeps it, with only in-frame sequences that have V and J called. A part of the clones is gone; compared with another copy, unresolved V genes explain less than half, and the rest is unexplained. The sample table holds 95,000 to 100,000 clones, of which around 76% were seen once. The top ten hold around 19% of the sample. The sample comprised PBMCs. The receptors derive from an older woman in good health and CMV-seropositive.

The rearrangement links TRBV28 to TRBJ2-1; 7 nucleotides line up with TRBD2. Germline values: CDR1 MDHEN, CDR2 SYDVKM. The J segment lost 12 bases and the V segment lost 2 bases, leaving 10 bases of the junction unmatched. CDR3 length: 14 residues. DNA of the CDR3: TGTGCCAGCAGTTTACCTAGCGGCACCCGACCGCAGTTCTTC. Encoded protein: CASSLPSGTRPQFF.

The rearrangement joins TRBV18 to TRBJ2-1, with 14 positions matching TRBD2. The germline V gene encodes CDR1 KGHSH and CDR2 LQKENI. CDR3 length: 13 residues. Trimming removed 3 bases from V and 15 bases from J; junction bases left unmatched: 4. In DNA form, the CDR3 reads TGTGCCAGCTCACCCGGGACTAGCGGGAGTATGTTCTTC. This codes for CASSPGTSGSMFF.

This clone was seen repeatedly, ten times or more. This sequence joins TRBV27 and TRBJ1-1; the match to TRBD1 covers 7 bases. From germline, CDR1 is MNHEY and CDR2 SMNVEV (reference sequence). The CDR3 runs to 14 residues. The ends lost 5 bases at V and 2 bases at J; junction bases unmatched: 5. The DNA of the CDR3 is TGTGCCAGCAGTCTACAGGGGTTCAACACTGAAGCTTTCTTT. Its translation is CASSLQGFNTEAFF.

This clone has a handful of counts. The chain links TRBV5-1 to TRBJ1-1, with no clear D. Trimming pared 1 base from V and 0 bases from J, leaving 7 bases between. The CDR3 extends over 14 amino acids. The germline V gene encodes CDR1 SGHRS and CDR2 YFSETQ. The CDR3 bases are TGCGCCAGCAGCTTGTCGCAGGTGAACACTGAAGCTTTCTTT. This codes for CASSLSQVNTEAFF.

This clone was found a few times. V gene TRBV7-3 combines with J gene TRBJ2-4, with D perhaps TRBD1 (5 bases). There are 15 residues in the CDR3. Germline lookup yields CDR1 SGHTA and CDR2 FQGTGA. V was cut by 2 bases and J by 4 bases, with 12 bases left in between. The CDR3 coding sequence is TGTGCCAGCAGCTTAGATTCTGACAGTAAAAACATTCAGTACTTC. Translating it yields CASSLDSDSKNIQYF.

This clone was detected only once. The chain is built from TRBV11-1 and TRBJ2-2, with 13 bases matching TRBD2. Germline V lookup: CDR1 SGHAT, CDR2 FQDESV (reference sequence). Trimming removed 5 bases from V and 1 base from J; junction bases left unmatched: 7. The CDR3 extends over 18 amino acids. The CDR3 protein is CASSNRGLAGRNTGELFF. DNA of the CDR3: TGTGCCAGCAGCAACCGGGGACTAGCGGGAAGGAACACCGGGGAGCTGTTTTTT.

V and J are TRBV6-5 and TRBJ2-1; 12 nucleotides line up with TRBD2. Germline-derived CDR1 and CDR2 are MNHEY and SVGAGI. The junction had 7 bases not matched to a gene; V was cut back by 5 bases and J by 8 bases. CDR3 size: 15 residues. The CDR3 loop is CASSPGLAGRYEQFF. The CDR3, as DNA: TGTGCCAGCAGTCCCGGACTAGCGGGACGATATGAGCAGTTCTTC.

The V gene is TRBV29-1, the J gene TRBJ1-4; 11 bases match TRBD1. Germline CDR1 SQVTM, CDR2 ANQGSEA. The CDR3 is 14 amino acids. V lost 4 bases to trimming and J lost 4 bases; unmatched junction nucleotides: 2. The CDR3 is CSVGDRGFNEKLFF. CDR3 in DNA: TGCAGCGTTGGGGACAGGGGGTTTAATGAAAAACTGTTTTTT.

This clone was recorded a few times. The CDR3 sequence: CASRSGGEETQYF. In DNA form, the CDR3 reads TGTGCCAGCAGATCAGGGGGCGAAGAGACCCAGTACTTC. This chain joins TRBV6-6 and TRBJ2-5; TRBD1 matches at 8 bases. CDR1 and CDR2 from the germline V gene are MNHNY and SVGAGI (reference sequence). V lost 6 bases to trimming and J lost 3 bases; unmatched junction nucleotides: 3. CDR3 size: 13 residues.

The chain joins TRBV19 to TRBJ2-5, with unresolved D. Germline loops: CDR1 LNHDA, CDR2 SQIVND (reference sequence). V lost 5 bases and J 3 bases, leaving 13 bases between the germline ends. The CDR3 length is 14 residues. CDR3 in amino acids: CASSRTGAKETQYF. The CDR3 DNA reads as TGTGCCAGTAGTCGTACTGGAGCGAAAGAGACCCAGTACTTC.

This clone was counted only a few times. J is TRBJ2-7 and V is TRBV10-3; possibly TRBD2 for D (6 bases). The germline V gene encodes CDR1 ENHRY and CDR2 SYGVKD. The CDR3 loop spans 12 amino acids. V dropped 11 bases and J dropped 2 bases, with 13 bases sitting between them. CDR3 in amino acids: CASSAGTYEQYF. The DNA of the CDR3 is TGTGCCTCCTCAGCGGGCACCTACGAGCAGTACTTC.

This clone was observed a handful of times. V is TRBV7-9 and J is TRBJ1-4, with D maybe TRBD1 (5 bases). The CDR3 has 18 residues. V was shortened by 5 bases and J by 0 bases, with 19 bases between the two germline ends. CDR1 SEHNR and CDR2 FQNEAQ come from the germline V gene (reference sequence). The CDR3 coding sequence is TGTGCCAGCAGCCCTCGAGGCGGGGGACGGGCAACTAATGAAAAACTGTTTTTT. Residues: CASSPRGGGRATNEKLFF.

This clone was detected only a few times. CDR3 bases: TGTGCCAGCAGGGCCGAAGGGGGGGCCCAGCATTTT. This gives the protein CASRAEGGAQHF. This chain links TRBV2 with TRBJ1-5; a possible D gene is TRBD1 (6 bases). V was pared by 6 bases and J by 11 bases, with 14 bases between. This CDR3 has 12 amino acids. Germline V lookup: CDR1 SNHLY, CDR2 FYNNEI.